This TCR beta chain was retrieved from a study of neoadjuvant anti-PD-1 for oral cavity cancer. Looking at the study overall: Patients without progression got a fourth dose around day 43.

Time point meaning: after neoadjuvant nivolumab, at surgical resection. Stage II-IVA oral cavity squamous cell carcinoma was new and untreated by systemic or radiation therapy. Cohort: HPV-negative, locally advanced oral cavity squamous cell carcinoma patients. Germline CDR1 reads SQVTM; CDR2 reads ANQGSEA. J lost 7 bases, V lost 3 bases, and 2 bases had no gene match. This CDR3 has 11 amino acids. Libraries were prepared by immunoSEQ multiplex PCR; TCRdb keeps only in-frame clonotypes and omits some of them. The sample yields nearly 15,000 clones, 36% seen once. This rearrangement joins TRBV29-1 to TRBJ1-2, with TRBD1 matching over 7 bases. This sequence originates from a person aged 35-79 years with oral cavity squamous cell carcinoma. The input for sequencing was tumor tissue, taken after nivolumab (anti-PD-1) treatment. The CDR3 nucleotides are TGCAGCGTTGACCGGGACAGTGGCTACACCTTC. It is translated as CSVDRDSGYTF.